The clone carrying this T cell receptor beta chain was seen only a few times. J gave up 4 bases and V 5 bases, and 2 bases lay outside the gene matches. Germline V gene sequence: CDR1 MDHEN, CDR2 SYDVKM. The CDR3 contains 13 residues. Each CDR3 protein is one row after TCRdb ran MiXCR on the RT-PCR reads. The sample consists of hundreds of thousands of distinct CDR3 sequences, 14% of them appearing once. This rearrangement joins TRBV28 to TRBJ2-5; 9 positions agree with TRBD2. Sequencing used memory CD4+ T cells from blood. This receptor was taken from a female donor in good health, serving as a healthy control. CDR3 in amino acids: CASSNSGRETQYF. The CDR3 bases are TGTGCCAGCAGTAATAGCGGGAGAGAGACCCAGTACTTC.